Below are 20 T cell receptor beta chains sequenced from a single sample in a study of spatial heterogeneity in lung cancer. TCRdb ran MiXCR on the 5' RACE reads and lists one entry per CDR3 protein. The table lists fewer than 2,500 distinct CDR3 sequences, 12% of them singletons. Time point defined: sample taken at primary tumor resection. Frozen PBMC, nontumor lung or tumor provided whole RNA, which was sequenced unsorted. Sequenced here: normal lung tissue next to the tumor, sampled at surgery. Receptor source: a male donor with early-stage non-small cell lung cancer.

This chain joins TRBV7-6 and TRBJ1-6, with D unresolved. CDR3 size: 14 residues. Germline V gene data show CDR1 as SGHVS and CDR2 as FNYEAQ. The ends were cut back, 6 bases at V and 4 bases at J, with 10 bases in the middle. CDR3 sequence reads: CASSLGEYNSPLHF. Here the CDR3 DNA reads TGTGCCAGCAGTCTGGGAGAGTATAATTCACCCCTCCACTTT. Full variable domain (missing parts from reference TRBV7-6 and TRBJ1-6): GAGVSQSPRYKVTKRGQDVALRCDPISGHVSLYWYRQALGQGPEFLTYFNYEAQQDKSGLPNDRFSAERPEGSISTLTIQRTEQRDSAMYRCASSLGEYNSPLHFGNGTRLTVT.

This clonotype is medium-sized in the sample. V and J are TRBV28 and TRBJ1-6; no clear D gene. The V gene's germline CDR1 is MDHEN and CDR2 SYDVKM. The CDR3 contains 12 residues. Trimming cost V 6 bases and J 10 bases, with 10 bases left between them. The CDR3 bases are TGTGCCAGCAGGGTTGGGTCATCACCCCTCCACTTT. It specifies CASRVGSSPLHF.

This clonotype is medium-sized (0.01 to 0.1%) by share. V gene TRBV5-5 combines with J gene TRBJ2-3, with TRBD2 as a possible D gene (6 bases). The V end was cut by 4 bases, the J end by 3 bases, with 15 bases between. CDR1 and CDR2 from the germline V gene are SGHKS and YYEKEE (reference sequence). CDR3 length equals 15 residues. The CDR3: CASSRDGGDTDTQYF. CDR3 sequence (DNA): TGTGCCAGCAGCCGGGACGGCGGGGATACAGATACGCAGTATTTT.

This clonotype was counted between two and nine times. V usage is TRBV7-2 and J usage is TRBJ2-7; 9 bases fit TRBD2. V was pared by 3 bases and J by 7 bases, with 10 bases of the junction left unmatched. The CDR3 is 15 amino acids. Germline V CDR1 and CDR2: SGHTA, FQGNSA. The CDR3 bases are TGTGCCAGCAGCTTTTTTAGCGGGAGAGCGTGGGAGCAGTACTTC. Translation gives CASSFFSGRAWEQYF.

This clonotype was detected only a few times. The CDR3 coding sequence is TGTGCCAGCAGTAATTACAGGGGCCCTTTCTCTGGGGCCAACGTCCTGACTTTC. Translation: CASSNYRGPFSGANVLTF. The chain carries TRBV2 and TRBJ2-6; the match to TRBD1 covers 7 bases. Looked up from germline, CDR1 is SNHLY and CDR2 is FYNNEI. Losses at the gene ends were 5 bases for V and 0 bases for J; bases not matched to a gene: 10. This CDR3 has 18 amino acids.

The chain employs TRBV18 and TRBJ1-1, with D possibly TRBD1 on 6 matching bases. The CDR3 runs to 15 residues. Trimming pared 6 bases from V and 5 bases from J, leaving 19 bases between. In germline, CDR1 is KGHSH, CDR2 LQKENI. In nucleotides, the CDR3 is TGTGCCAGCTCCCCGGGCCAAGACAGGACTACTGAAGCTTTCTTT. Translating it yields CASSPGQDRTTEAFF.

This clonotype was recorded at least ten times. The rearrangement uses TRBV6-5 and TRBJ1-6; D call uncertain. Germline CDR1 is MNHEY and CDR2 is SVGAGI. CDR3 size: 15 residues. The V and J ends lost 7 bases and 9 bases respectively, with 19 bases between them. In DNA form, the CDR3 reads TGTGCCAGCAAACCACCCGGAGAAGGTGGTTCACCCCTCCACTTT. Amino acids: CASKPPGEGGSPLHF.

A remark on this clonotype: One junction end does not reproduce the germline sequence, and a read error may be involved. V is TRBV19 and J is TRBJ1-5; 9 bases are shared with TRBD1. Germline loops: CDR1 LNHDA, CDR2 SQIVND (reference sequence). The CDR3 has 17 residues. DNA for the CDR3: TGTGCGAGTAGTATAGATGGCCGGACAGGGGTCAATCAGCCCCAGCATTTT. Its translation is CASSIDGRTGVNQPQHF.

The rearrangement joins TRBV20-1 to TRBJ2-7; either TRBD1 or TRBD2 may fit D (5 bases each). The CDR3 runs 14 residues. Germline loops: CDR1 DFQATT, CDR2 SNEGSKA (reference sequence). V lost 6 bases and J 2 bases, leaving 17 bases between the germline ends. CDR3 residues: CSAPLGRATYEQYF. The CDR3 DNA follows: TGCAGTGCCCCGCTGGGGCGGGCGACCTACGAGCAGTACTTC.

The chain links TRBV3-1 to TRBJ2-1; D call uncertain. Germline V gene data show CDR1 as LGHDT and CDR2 as YNNKEL (reference sequence). This CDR3 is built from 15 residues. V was shortened by 4 bases and J by 0 bases, with 10 bases between the two germline ends. The CDR3 loop reads CASSRSLSSYNEQFF. In DNA form, the CDR3 reads TGTGCCAGCAGCCGTTCGCTGAGCTCCTACAATGAGCAGTTCTTC.

The chain combines TRBV4-2 with TRBJ2-6; tentatively, D is TRBD1 or TRBD2 (5 bases each). This CDR3 comprises 17 residues. The germline V gene encodes CDR1 LGHNA and CDR2 YNFKEQ. V lost 4 bases and J 4 bases, leaving 17 bases between the germline ends. The CDR3 nucleotides read TGTGCCAGCAGCCGAGAGGGGTCCTCGGACGGGGCCAACGTCCTGACTTTC. Residues: CASSREGSSDGANVLTF.

The chain carries TRBV7-9 and TRBJ2-3, with D possibly matching TRBD1 (5 bases). The V end lost 7 bases, the J end lost 2 bases, and 22 bases lay between the germline ends. Germline loops: CDR1 SEHNR, CDR2 FQNEAQ (reference sequence). The CDR3 extends over 17 amino acids. The CDR3 is CASTPGRAFGNTDTQYF. CDR3 DNA: TGTGCCAGCACCCCCGGCAGGGCCTTCGGAAACACAGATACGCAGTATTTT.

This clonotype is labeled as medium-sized. The rearrangement uses TRBV7-7 and TRBJ2-1; TRBD2 aligns across 15 bases. Germline CDR1 reads SSHAT; CDR2 reads FNYEAQ (reference sequence). The trim removed 6 bases at V and 9 bases at J, leaving 9 bases unmatched. This CDR3 has 16 amino acids. CDR3 DNA: TGTGCCAGCAGTCTCGGACTAGCGGGAGGGATACGTGAGCAGTTCTTC. It translates to CASSLGLAGGIREQFF.

By its share, this clonotype is large. The chain recombines TRBV7-2 with TRBJ1-6, with a tentative D call TRBD1 (5 bases). CDR3 size: 14 residues. V shed 5 bases and J shed 5 bases, with 10 bases lying between them. Looked up from germline, CDR1 is SGHTA and CDR2 is FQGNSA. CDR3 sequence: CASSPQGDNSPLHF. In DNA form, the CDR3 reads TGTGCCAGCAGCCCCCAGGGCGATAATTCACCCCTCCACTTT. Based on the CDR3 plus reference TRBV7-2 and TRBJ1-6, the full variable domain is GAGVSQSPSNKVTEKGKDVELRCDPISGHTALYWYRQSLGQGLEFLIYFQGNSAPDKSGLPSDRFSAERTGGSVSTLTIQRTQQEDSAVYLCASSPQGDNSPLHFGNGTRLTVT.

Only a few counts were recorded for this clonotype. The rearrangement links TRBV12-3 or TRBV12-4 to TRBJ1-4; D is unresolved. Trimming removed 4 bases from V and 3 bases from J, with 6 bases in between. The CDR3 loop spans 13 amino acids. CDR3 sequence (DNA): TGTGCCAGCAGTTCGACGGCTAATGAAAAACTGTTTTTT. This encodes CASSSTANEKLFF.

This clonotype has a handful of counts. V is TRBV7-1 and J is TRBJ2-7, with TRBD1 matching over 7 bases. Being an ORF, TRBV7-1 has a function that is uncertain. With V trimmed by 3 bases and J by 2 bases, 4 bases remained unmatched. CDR3 length: 14 residues. CDR3: CASSSRQGTYEQYF. In DNA form, the CDR3 reads TGTGCCAGCAGCTCTCGACAGGGCACCTACGAGCAGTACTTC.

The chain combines TRBV20-1 with TRBJ1-2; maybe TRBD1 (5 bases). Trimming left V 1 base short and J 9 bases short, with 15 bases between. CDR1 and CDR2 from the germline V gene are DFQATT and SNEGSKA (reference sequence). This CDR3 is 13 amino acids long. CDR3: CSARGGTSRRYTF. The CDR3, as DNA: TGCAGTGCTAGAGGTGGGACGTCCCGCCGCTACACCTTC.

The rearrangement links TRBV5-1 to TRBJ2-5; D tentatively fits TRBD1 or TRBD2 (5 bases each). The CDR3 is 15 residues long. Germline CDR1 and CDR2: SGHRS and YFSETQ. V shed 0 bases and J shed 9 bases, with 18 bases lying between them. The CDR3 region has the DNA TGCGCCAGCAGCTTGGTCAGCACAGGCGAGCGGTCCCAGTACTTC. It yields the protein CASSLVSTGERSQYF.

This clonotype is labeled as medium-sized. The chain combines TRBV7-2 with TRBJ1-1; no firm D call. Germline V CDR1 and CDR2: SGHTA, FQGNSA. The CDR3 length is 16 residues. V was clipped by 5 bases and J by 8 bases, with 24 bases between them. Here the CDR3 reads CASSPRLSSWGSEAFF. The CDR3 nucleotides read TGTGCCAGCAGCCCCCGGTTGTCATCGTGGGGATCAGAAGCTTTCTTT.

The rearrangement joins TRBV7-2 to TRBJ2-1; D uncertain. From germline, CDR1 is SGHTA and CDR2 FQGNSA. The germline V and J ends were trimmed by 0 bases and 9 bases, with 6 bases remaining between them. This CDR3 comprises 12 residues. CDR3 in amino acids: CASSLAISEQFF. For the CDR3, the DNA is TGTGCCAGCAGCTTAGCCATCAGTGAGCAGTTCTTC.